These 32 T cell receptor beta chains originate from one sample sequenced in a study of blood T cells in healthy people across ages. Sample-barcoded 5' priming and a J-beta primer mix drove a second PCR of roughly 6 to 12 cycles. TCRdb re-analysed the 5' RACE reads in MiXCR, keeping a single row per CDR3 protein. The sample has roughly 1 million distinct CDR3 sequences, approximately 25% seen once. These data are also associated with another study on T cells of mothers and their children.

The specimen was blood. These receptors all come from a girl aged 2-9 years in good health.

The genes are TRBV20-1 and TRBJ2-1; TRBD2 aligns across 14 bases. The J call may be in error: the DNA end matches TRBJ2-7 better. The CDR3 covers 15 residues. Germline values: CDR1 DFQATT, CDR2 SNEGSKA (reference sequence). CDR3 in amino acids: CSATTSGRGSYEQYF. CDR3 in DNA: TGCAGTGCTACGACTAGCGGGAGGGGCTCCTACGAGCAGTACTTC.

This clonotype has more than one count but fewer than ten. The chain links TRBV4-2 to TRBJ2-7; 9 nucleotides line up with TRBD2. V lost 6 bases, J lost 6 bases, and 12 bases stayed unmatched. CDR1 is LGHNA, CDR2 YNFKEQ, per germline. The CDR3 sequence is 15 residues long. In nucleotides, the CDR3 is TGTGCCAGCAGTCAGACTAGCGGACCTCCGCCCGAGCAGTACTTC. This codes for CASSQTSGPPPEQYF.

In DNA form, the CDR3 reads TGCAGTGCGGGACTAGCGGGGAGCACAGATACGCAGTATTTT. This gives the protein CSAGLAGSTDTQYF. The rearrangement joins TRBV29-1 to TRBJ2-3; 13 nucleotides align to TRBD2. CDR1 is SQVTM and CDR2 is ANQGSEA in the germline V gene. The CDR3 length is 14 residues.

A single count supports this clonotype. The CDR3 DNA follows: TGCAGTGCTCGACAGACGTATGGCTACACCTTC. Its translation is CSARQTYGYTF. The chain couples TRBV20-1 to TRBJ1-2; TRBD1 is a possible D gene (5 bases). V was shortened by 5 bases and J by 5 bases, with 9 bases between the two germline ends. Germline assignment: CDR1 DFQATT and CDR2 SNEGSKA (reference sequence). The length of the CDR3 is 11 residues.

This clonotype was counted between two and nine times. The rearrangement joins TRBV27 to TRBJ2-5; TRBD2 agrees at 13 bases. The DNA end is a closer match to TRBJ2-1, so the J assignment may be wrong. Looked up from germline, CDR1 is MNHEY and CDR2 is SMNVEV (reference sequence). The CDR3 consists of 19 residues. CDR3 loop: CASSSKTLRLAGGFWEQFF. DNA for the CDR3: TGTGCCAGCAGTTCCAAGACACTACGACTAGCGGGAGGTTTTTGGGAGCAGTTCTTC.

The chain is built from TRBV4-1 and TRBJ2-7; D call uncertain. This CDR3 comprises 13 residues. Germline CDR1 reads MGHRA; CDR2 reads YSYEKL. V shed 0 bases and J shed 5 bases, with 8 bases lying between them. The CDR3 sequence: CASSQDLKHEQYF. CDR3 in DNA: TGCGCCAGCAGCCAAGATCTAAAACACGAGCAGTACTTC.

Written as DNA, the CDR3 is TGTGCCAGTAGTATAGGACAGGGATACTACAATGAGCAGTTCTTC. This gives the protein CASSIGQGYYNEQFF. V usage is TRBV19 and J usage is TRBJ2-5; TRBD1 agrees at 7 bases. The assigned J gene may be wrong: the sequence end matches TRBJ2-1 better. This CDR3 has 15 residues. Germline V lookup: CDR1 LNHDA, CDR2 SQIVND (reference sequence).

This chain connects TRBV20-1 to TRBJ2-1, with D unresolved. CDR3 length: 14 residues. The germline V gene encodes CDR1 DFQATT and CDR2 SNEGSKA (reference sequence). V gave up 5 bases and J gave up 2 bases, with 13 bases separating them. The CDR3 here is CSAEPEPTYNEQFF. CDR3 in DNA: TGCAGTGCTGAACCCGAACCTACCTACAATGAGCAGTTCTTC.

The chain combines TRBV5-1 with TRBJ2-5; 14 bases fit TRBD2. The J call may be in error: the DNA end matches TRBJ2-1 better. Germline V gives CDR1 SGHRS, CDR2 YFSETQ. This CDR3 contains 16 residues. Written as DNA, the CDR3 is TGCGCCAGCAGCTTGGGACTAGCGGGAGGGGTCAATGAGCAGTTCTTC. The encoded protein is CASSLGLAGGVNEQFF.

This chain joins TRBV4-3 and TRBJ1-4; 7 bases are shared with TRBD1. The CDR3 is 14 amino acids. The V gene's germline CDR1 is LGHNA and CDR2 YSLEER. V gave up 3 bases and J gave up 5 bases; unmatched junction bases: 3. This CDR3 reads CASSQDRYNEKLFF. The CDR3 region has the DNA TGCGCCAGCAGCCAGGACAGGTACAATGAAAAACTGTTTTTT.

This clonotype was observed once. The CDR3: CASSPDRGRVEAFF. The CDR3 region has the DNA TGTGCCAGCAGCCCCGACAGGGGGCGGGTTGAAGCTTTCTTT. The V gene is TRBV6-6, the J gene TRBJ1-1; 10 nucleotides match TRBD1. This CDR3 has 14 amino acids. The germline V gene encodes CDR1 MNHNY and CDR2 SVGAGI (reference sequence). The V gene end was trimmed by 6 bases and the J gene end by 7 bases; junction bases not matched to a gene: 8.

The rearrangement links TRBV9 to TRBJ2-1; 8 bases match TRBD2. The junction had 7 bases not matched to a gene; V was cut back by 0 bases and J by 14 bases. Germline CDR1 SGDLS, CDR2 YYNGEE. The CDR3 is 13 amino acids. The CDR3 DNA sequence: TGTGCCAGCAGCGTAGATGGAGCGGGAGAAGAGTTCTTC. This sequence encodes CASSVDGAGEEFF.

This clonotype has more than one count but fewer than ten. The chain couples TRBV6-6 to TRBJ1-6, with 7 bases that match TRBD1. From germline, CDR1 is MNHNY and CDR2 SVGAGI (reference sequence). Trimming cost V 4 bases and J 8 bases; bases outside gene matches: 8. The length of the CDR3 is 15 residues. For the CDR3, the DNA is TGTGCCAGCAGTTTGTTGACAGGGAAGGATTCACCCCTCCACTTT. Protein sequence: CASSLLTGKDSPLHF.

The DNA for the CDR3 is TGTGCCAGCAGTCTCTCCGGCTCGGGAACCGGAAACACCATATATTTT. Its translation: CASSLSGSGTGNTIYF. The rearrangement joins TRBV13 to TRBJ1-3; D unclear. V lost 6 bases and J lost 4, with 19 bases in between. The CDR3 contains 16 residues. From germline, CDR1 is PRHDT and CDR2 FYEKMQ (reference sequence).

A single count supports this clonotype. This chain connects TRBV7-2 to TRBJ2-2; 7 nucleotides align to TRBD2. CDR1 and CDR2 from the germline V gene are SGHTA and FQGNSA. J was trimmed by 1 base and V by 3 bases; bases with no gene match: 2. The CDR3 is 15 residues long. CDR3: CASSLGTMNTGELFF. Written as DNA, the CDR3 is TGTGCCAGCAGCTTGGGGACTATGAACACCGGGGAGCTGTTTTTT.

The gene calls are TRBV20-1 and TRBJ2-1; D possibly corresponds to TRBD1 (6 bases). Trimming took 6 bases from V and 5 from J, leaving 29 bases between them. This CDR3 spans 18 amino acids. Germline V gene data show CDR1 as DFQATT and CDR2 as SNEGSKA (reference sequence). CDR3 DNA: TGCAGTGCCCGTTCGAGACTATTGTCCGCAGCAGGGGACAATGAGCAGTTCTTC. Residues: CSARSRLLSAAGDNEQFF.

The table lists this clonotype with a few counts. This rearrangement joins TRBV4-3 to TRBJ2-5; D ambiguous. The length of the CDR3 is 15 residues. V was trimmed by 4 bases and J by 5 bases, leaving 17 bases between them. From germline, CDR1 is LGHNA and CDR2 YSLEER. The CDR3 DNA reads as TGCGCCAGCAGCCCCTTCTTCTCGGCCCTGGAGACCCAGTACTTC. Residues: CASSPFFSALETQYF.

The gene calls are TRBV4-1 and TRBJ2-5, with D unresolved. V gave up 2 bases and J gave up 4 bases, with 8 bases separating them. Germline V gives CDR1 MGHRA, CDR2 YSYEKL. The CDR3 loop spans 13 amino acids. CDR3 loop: CASSQNFGETQYF. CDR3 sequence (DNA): TGCGCCAGCAGCCAAAATTTCGGAGAGACCCAGTACTTC.

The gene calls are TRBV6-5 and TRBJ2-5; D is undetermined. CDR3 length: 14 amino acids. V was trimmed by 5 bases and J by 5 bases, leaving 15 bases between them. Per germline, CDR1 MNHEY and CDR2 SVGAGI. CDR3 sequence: CASSGLNSIETQYF. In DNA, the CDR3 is TGTGCCAGCAGTGGGCTTAACTCGATTGAGACCCAGTACTTC.

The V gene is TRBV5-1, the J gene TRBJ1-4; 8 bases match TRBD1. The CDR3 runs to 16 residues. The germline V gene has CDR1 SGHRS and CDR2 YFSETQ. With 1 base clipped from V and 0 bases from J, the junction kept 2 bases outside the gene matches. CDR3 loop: CASSLTQGATNEKLFF. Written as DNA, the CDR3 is TGCGCCAGCAGCTTGACACAGGGGGCAACTAATGAAAAACTGTTTTTT.

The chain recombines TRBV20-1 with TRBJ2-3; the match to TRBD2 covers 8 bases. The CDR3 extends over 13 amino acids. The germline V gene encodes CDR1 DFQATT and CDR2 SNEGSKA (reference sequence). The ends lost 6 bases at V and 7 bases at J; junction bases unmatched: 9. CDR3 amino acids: CSANRGGSNTQYF. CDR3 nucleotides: TGCAGTGCGAACCGGGGGGGTTCGAATACGCAGTATTTT.

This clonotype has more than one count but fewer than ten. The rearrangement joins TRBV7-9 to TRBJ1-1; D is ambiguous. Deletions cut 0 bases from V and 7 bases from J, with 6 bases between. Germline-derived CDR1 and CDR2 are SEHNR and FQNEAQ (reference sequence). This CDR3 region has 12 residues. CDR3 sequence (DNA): TGTGCCAGCAGCTTAGCGCAAAGTGAAGCTTTCTTT. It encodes CASSLAQSEAFF.

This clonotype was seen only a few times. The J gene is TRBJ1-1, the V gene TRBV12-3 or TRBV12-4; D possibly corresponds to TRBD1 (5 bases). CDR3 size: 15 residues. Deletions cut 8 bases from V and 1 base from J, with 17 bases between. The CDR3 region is CASGAGRRENTEAFF. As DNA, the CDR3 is TGTGCCAGCGGCGCGGGACGAAGAGAGAACACTGAAGCTTTCTTT.

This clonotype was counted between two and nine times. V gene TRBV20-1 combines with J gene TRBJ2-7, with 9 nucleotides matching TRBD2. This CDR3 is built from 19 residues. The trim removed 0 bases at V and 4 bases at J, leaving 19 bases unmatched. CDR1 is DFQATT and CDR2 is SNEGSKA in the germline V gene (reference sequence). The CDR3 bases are TGCAGTGCTAGAGATCCTGGCGAGCGAGCGGGAGGCATCAAATACGAGCAGTACTTC. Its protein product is CSARDPGERAGGIKYEQYF.

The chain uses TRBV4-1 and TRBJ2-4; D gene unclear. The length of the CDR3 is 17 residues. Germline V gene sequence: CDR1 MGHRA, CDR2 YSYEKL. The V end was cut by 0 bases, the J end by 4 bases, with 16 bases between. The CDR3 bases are TGCGCCAGCAGCCAAGATAGGGCCATTTCGCTGAAAAACATTCAGTACTTC. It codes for CASSQDRAISLKNIQYF.

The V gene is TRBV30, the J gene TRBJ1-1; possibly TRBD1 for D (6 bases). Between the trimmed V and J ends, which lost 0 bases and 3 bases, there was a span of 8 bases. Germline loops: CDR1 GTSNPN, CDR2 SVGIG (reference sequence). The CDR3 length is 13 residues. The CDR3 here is CAWSVQGDTEAFF. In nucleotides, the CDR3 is TGTGCCTGGAGTGTACAGGGTGACACTGAAGCTTTCTTT.

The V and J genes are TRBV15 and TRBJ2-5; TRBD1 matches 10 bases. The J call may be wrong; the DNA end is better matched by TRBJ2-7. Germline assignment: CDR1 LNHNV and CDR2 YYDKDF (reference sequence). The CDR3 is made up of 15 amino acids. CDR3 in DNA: TGTGCCACCAGCAGAGGTGGACAGGGGGTCTACGAGCAGTACTTC. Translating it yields CATSRGGQGVYEQYF.

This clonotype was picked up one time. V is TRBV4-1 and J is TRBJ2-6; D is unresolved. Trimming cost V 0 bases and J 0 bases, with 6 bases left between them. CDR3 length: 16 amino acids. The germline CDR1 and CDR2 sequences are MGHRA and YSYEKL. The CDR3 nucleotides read TGCGCCAGCAGCCAAGATGGAACCTCTGGGGCCAACGTCCTGACTTTC. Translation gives CASSQDGTSGANVLTF.

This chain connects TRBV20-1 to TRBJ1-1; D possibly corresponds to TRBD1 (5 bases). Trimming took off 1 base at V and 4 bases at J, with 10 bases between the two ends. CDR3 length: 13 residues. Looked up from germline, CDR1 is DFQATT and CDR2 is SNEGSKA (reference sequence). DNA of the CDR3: TGCAGTGCTAGAGTGGTGGGGGGCACTGAAGCTTTCTTT. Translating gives CSARVVGGTEAFF.

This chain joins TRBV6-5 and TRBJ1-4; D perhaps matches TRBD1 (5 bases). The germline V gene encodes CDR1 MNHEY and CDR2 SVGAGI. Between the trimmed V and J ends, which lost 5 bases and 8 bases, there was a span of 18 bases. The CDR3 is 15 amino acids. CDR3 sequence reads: CASSPRGASGEKLFF. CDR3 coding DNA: TGTGCCAGCAGTCCACGTGGAGCTTCAGGGGAAAAACTGTTTTTT.

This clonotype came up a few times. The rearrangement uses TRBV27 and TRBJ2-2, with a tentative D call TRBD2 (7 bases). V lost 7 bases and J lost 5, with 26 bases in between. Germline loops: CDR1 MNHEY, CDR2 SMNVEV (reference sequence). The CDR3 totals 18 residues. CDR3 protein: CASTTGWLAERGTGELFF. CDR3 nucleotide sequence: TGTGCCAGCACGACGGGTTGGCTAGCGGAAAGGGGGACCGGGGAGCTGTTTTTT.

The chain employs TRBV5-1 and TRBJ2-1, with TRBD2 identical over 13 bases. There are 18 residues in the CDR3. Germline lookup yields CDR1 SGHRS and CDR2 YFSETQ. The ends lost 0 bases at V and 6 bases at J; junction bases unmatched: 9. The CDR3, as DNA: TGCGCCAGCAGCTTGGCCGGGACTAGCGGGATGCGAGGCAATGAGCAGTTCTTC. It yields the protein CASSLAGTSGMRGNEQFF.